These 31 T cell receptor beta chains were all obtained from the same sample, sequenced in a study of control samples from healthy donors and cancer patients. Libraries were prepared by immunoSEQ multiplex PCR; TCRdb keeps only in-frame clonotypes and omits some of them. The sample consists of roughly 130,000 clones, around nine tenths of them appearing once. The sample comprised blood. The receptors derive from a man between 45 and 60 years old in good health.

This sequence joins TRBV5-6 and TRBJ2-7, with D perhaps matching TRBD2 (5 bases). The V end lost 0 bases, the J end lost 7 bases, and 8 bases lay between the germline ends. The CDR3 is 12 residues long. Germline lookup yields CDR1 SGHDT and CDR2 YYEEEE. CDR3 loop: CASSLASGEQYF. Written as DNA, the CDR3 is TGTGCCAGCAGCTTGGCTTCGGGGGAGCAGTACTTC.

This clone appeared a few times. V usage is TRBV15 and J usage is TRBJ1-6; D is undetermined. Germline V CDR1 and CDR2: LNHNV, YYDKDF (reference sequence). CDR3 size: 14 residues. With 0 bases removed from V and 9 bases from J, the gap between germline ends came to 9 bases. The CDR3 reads CATSRDSGVSPLHF. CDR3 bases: TGTGCCACCAGCAGAGATAGCGGTGTTTCACCCCTCCACTTT.

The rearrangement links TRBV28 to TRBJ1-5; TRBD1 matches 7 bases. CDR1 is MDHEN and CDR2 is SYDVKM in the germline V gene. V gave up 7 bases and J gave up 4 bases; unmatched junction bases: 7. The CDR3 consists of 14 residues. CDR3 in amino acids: CASTHRGTNQPQHF. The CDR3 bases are TGTGCCAGCACTCACAGGGGTACTAATCAGCCCCAGCATTTT.

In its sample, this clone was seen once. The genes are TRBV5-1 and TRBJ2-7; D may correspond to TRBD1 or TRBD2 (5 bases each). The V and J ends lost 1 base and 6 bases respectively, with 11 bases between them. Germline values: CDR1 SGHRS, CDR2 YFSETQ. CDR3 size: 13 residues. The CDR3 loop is CASSLTTAVEQYF. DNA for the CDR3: TGCGCCAGCAGCTTGACGACAGCGGTCGAGCAGTACTTC.

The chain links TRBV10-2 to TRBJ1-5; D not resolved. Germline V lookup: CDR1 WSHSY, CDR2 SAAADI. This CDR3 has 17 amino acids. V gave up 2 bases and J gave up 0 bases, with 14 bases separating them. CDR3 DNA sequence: TGCGCCAGCAGTGAGAGATCCCCCGGAGATAGCAATCAGCCCCAGCATTTT. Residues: CASSERSPGDSNQPQHF.

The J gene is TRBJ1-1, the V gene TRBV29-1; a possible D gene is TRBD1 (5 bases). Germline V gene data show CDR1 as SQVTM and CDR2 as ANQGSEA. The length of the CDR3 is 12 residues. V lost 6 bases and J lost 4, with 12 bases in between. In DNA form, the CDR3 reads TGCAGCGTATCCGCAGGGAGCACTGAAGCTTTCTTT. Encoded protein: CSVSAGSTEAFF.

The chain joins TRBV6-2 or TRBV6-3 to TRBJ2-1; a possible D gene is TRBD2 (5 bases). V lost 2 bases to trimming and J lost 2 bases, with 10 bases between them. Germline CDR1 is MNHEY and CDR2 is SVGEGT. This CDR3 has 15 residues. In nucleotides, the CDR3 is TGTGCCAGCAGTTACGAGCGGAGAGCCTACAATGAGCAGTTCTTC. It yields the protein CASSYERRAYNEQFF.

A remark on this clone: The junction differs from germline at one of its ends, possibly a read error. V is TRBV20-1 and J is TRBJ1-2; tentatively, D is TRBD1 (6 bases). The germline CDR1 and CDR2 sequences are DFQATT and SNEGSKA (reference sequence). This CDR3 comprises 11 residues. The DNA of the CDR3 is TGCAGTGCTAGGCACACAGGGAGGTACCCCTTC. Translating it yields CSARHTGRYPF.

The CDR3 sequence is CSASMARLAGEDTQYF. In DNA form, the CDR3 reads TGCAGTGCTAGTATGGCCCGACTAGCGGGGGAAGATACGCAGTATTTT. The chain combines TRBV20-1 with TRBJ2-3; 12 bases agree with TRBD2. Germline CDR1 DFQATT, CDR2 SNEGSKA (reference sequence). The J segment lost 5 bases and the V segment lost 3 bases, leaving 9 bases of the junction unmatched. The CDR3 contains 16 residues.

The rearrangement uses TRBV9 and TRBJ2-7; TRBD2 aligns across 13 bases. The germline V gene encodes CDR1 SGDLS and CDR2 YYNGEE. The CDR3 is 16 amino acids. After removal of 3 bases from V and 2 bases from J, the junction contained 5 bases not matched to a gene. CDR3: CASSDGTSGAAYEQYF. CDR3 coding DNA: TGTGCCAGCAGCGACGGGACTAGCGGGGCCGCCTACGAGCAGTACTTC. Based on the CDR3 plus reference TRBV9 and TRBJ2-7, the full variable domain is DSGVTQTPKHLITATGQRVTLRCSPRSGDLSVYWYQQSLDQGLQFLIQYYNGEERAKGNILERFSAQQFPDLHSELNLSSLELGDSALYFCASSDGTSGAAYEQYFGPGTRLTVT.

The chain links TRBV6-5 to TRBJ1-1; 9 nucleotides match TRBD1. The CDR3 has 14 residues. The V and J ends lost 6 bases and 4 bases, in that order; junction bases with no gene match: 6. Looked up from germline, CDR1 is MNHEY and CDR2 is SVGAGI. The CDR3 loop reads CASRKDRGVTEAFF. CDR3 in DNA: TGTGCCAGCAGGAAGGACAGGGGCGTCACTGAAGCTTTCTTT.

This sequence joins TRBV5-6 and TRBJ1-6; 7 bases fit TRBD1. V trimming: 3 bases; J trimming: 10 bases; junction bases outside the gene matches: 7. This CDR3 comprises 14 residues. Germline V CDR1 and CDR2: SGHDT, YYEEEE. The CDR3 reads CASSWGRQGSPLHF. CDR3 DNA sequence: TGTGCCAGCAGCTGGGGTAGACAGGGCTCACCCCTCCACTTT.

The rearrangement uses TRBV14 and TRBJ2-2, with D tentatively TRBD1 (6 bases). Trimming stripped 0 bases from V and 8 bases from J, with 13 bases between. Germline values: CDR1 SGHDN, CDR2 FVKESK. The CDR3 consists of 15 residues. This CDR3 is CASSQELQGRGELFF. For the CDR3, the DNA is TGTGCCAGCAGCCAAGAGTTACAGGGAAGGGGGGAGCTGTTTTTT.

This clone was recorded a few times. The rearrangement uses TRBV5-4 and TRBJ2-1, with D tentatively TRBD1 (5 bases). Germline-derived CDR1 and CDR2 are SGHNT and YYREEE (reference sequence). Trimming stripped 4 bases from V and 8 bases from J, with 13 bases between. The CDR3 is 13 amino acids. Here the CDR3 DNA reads TGTGCCAGCAGCGGGGCCTTTACGGATGAGCAGTTCTTC. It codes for CASSGAFTDEQFF.

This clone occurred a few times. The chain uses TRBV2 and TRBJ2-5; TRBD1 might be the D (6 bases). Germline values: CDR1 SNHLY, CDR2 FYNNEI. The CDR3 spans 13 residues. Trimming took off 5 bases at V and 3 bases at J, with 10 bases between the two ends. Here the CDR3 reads CASSKTGEETQYF. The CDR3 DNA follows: TGTGCCAGCAGTAAGACAGGAGAAGAGACCCAGTACTTC. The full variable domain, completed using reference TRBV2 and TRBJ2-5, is EPEVTQTPSHQVTQMGQEVILRCVPISNHLYFYWYRQILGQKVEFLVSFYNNEISEKSEIFDDQFSVERPDGSNFTLKIRSTKLEDSAMYFCASSKTGEETQYFGPGTRLLVL.

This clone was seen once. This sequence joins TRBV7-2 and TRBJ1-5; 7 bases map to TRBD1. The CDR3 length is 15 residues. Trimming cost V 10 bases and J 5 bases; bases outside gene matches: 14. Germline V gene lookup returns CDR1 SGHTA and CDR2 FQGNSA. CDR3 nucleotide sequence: TGTGCCATTAAAATAACAGGGGACAACTATCAGCCCCAGCATTTT. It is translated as CAIKITGDNYQPQHF.

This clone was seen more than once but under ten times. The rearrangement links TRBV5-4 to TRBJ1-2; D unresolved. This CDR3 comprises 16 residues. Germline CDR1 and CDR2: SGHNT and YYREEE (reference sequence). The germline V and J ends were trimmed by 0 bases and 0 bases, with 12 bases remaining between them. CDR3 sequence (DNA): TGTGCCAGCAGCTTGGGTGGGGTCTTAGCTAACTATGGCTACACCTTC. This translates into CASSLGGVLANYGYTF.

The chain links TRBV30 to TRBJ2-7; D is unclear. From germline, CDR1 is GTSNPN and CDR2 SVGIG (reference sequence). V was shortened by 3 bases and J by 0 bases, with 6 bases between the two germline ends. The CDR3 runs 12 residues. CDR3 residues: CAWSRTSYEQYF. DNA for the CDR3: TGTGCCTGGAGCAGAACCTCCTACGAGCAGTACTTC.

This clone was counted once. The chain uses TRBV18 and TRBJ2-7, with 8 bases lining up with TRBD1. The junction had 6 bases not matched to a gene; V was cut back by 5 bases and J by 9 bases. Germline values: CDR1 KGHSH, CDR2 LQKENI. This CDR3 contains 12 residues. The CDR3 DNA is TGTGCCAGCTCATCCGACAGGGGCGGGCAGTACTTC. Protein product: CASSSDRGGQYF.

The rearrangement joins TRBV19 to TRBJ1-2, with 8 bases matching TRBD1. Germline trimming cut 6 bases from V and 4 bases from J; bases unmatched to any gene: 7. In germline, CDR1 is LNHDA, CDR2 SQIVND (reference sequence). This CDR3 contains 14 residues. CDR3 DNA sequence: TGTGCCAGTAGGCCACCGGGACAGGTCTATGGCTACACCTTC. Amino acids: CASRPPGQVYGYTF.

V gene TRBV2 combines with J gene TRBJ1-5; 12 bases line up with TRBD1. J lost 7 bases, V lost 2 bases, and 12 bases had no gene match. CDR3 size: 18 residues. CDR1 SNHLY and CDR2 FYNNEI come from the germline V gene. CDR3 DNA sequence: TGTGCCAGCAGTGAAACCGGGACAGGGGGCACAATCACGCAGCCCCAGCATTTT. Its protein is CASSETGTGGTITQPQHF.

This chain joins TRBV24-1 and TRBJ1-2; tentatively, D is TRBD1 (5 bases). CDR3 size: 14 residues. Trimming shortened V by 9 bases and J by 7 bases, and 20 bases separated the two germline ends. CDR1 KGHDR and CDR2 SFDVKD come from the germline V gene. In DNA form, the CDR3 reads TGTGCCACCTCCGAGGGAAGGGGCCCCCTTGGCTACACCTTC. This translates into CATSEGRGPLGYTF.

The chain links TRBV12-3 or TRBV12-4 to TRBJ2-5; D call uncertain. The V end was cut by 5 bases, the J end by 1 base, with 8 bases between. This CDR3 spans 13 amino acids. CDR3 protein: CASSPQAQETQYF. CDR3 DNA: TGTGCCAGCAGTCCCCAGGCCCAAGAGACCCAGTACTTC.

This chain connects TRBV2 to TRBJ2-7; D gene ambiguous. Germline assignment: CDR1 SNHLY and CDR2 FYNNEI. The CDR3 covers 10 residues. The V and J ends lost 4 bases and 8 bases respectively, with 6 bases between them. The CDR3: CASSVTQQYF. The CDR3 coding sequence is TGTGCCAGCAGTGTTACTCAGCAGTACTTC.

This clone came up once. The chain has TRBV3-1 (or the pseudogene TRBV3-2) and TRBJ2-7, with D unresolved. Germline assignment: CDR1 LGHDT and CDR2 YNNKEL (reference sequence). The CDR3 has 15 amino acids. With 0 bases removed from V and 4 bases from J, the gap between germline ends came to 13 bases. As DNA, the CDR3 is TGTGCCAGCAGCCAAGACCTACGCGGTAGATACGAGCAGTACTTC. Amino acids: CASSQDLRGRYEQYF.

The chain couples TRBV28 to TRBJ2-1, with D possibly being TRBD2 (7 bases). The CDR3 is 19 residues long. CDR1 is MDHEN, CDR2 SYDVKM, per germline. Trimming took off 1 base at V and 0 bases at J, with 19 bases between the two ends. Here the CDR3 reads CASSLLLGGGLSSYNEQFF. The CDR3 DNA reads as TGTGCCAGCAGTTTATTATTGGGGGGGGGCCTGAGCTCCTACAATGAGCAGTTCTTC.

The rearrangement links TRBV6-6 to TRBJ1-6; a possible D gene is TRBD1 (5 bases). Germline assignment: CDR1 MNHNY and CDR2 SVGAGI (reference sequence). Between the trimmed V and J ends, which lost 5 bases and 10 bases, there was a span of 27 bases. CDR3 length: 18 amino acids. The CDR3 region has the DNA TGTGCCAGCAGTCAGTTATCATATGGTTCGGCAGGGCGATCACCCCTCCACTTT. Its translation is CASSQLSYGSAGRSPLHF.

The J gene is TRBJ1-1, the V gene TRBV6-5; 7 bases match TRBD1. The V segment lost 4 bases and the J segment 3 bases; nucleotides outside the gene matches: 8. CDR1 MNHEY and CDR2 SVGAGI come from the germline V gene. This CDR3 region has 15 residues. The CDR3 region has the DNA TGTGCCAGCAGTTCGCCTCGGGACAGCCACACTGAAGCTTTCTTT. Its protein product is CASSSPRDSHTEAFF.

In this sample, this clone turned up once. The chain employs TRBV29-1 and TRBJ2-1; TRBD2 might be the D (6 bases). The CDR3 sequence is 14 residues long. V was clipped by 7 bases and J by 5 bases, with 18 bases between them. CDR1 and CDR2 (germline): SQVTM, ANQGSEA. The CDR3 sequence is CSAGGVSANNEQFF. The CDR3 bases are TGCAGCGCTGGAGGGGTTTCAGCGAACAATGAGCAGTTCTTC.

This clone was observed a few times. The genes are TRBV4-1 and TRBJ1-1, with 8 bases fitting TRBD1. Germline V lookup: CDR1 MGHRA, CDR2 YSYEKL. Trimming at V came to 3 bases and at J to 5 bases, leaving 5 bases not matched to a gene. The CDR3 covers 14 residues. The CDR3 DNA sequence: TGCGCCAGCAGCCACCAGGGGGCGGTAACTGAAGCTTTCTTT. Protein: CASSHQGAVTEAFF.

The CDR3 loop reads CASSPPPGQGGGDSPLHF. As DNA, the CDR3 is TGTGCCAGCTCACCACCGCCTGGACAGGGGGGCGGGGATTCACCCCTCCACTTT. The chain carries TRBV18 and TRBJ1-6; 10 bases are a match to TRBD1. The CDR3 is made up of 18 amino acids. Trimming at V came to 0 bases and at J to 8 bases, leaving 10 bases not matched to a gene. Germline assignment: CDR1 KGHSH and CDR2 LQKENI.